These 4 T cell receptor beta chains were sequenced from one sample in a study of cytomegalovirus exposure and HLA in healthy donors. Use of 60 Vbeta and 13 Jbeta primers characterized the PCR. Sequenced by immunoSEQ multiplex PCR; TCRdb stores in-frame clones only, minus some. Of under 130,000 clones detected, approximately 11% appear once; the ten largest clones hold 15% to 20%. Sequencing was performed on PBMCs. These receptors were taken from a man aged 40-50 years in good health and CMV-seropositive.

There are a few counts of this clone. The chain employs TRBV19 and TRBJ1-2, with 9 positions matching TRBD1. V lost 5 bases and J lost 4; bases outside the gene matches: 5. Germline CDR1 and CDR2: LNHDA and SQIVND (reference sequence). The CDR3 totals 14 residues. This CDR3 is CASSRQGEGYGYTF. In DNA form, the CDR3 reads TGTGCCAGTAGTCGACAGGGGGAAGGCTATGGCTACACCTTC.

V usage is TRBV5-1 and J usage is TRBJ1-1, with a weak D call TRBD1 (6 bases). CDR3 length equals 13 residues. Germline V lookup: CDR1 SGHRS, CDR2 YFSETQ. V lost 1 base and J 5 bases, leaving 9 bases between the germline ends. The CDR3 reads CASSLTGRTEAFF. DNA of the CDR3: TGCGCCAGCAGCTTGACAGGGCGGACTGAAGCTTTCTTT.

The gene calls are TRBV9 and TRBJ2-1; TRBD2 is a possible D gene (6 bases). Trimming removed 6 bases from V and 3 bases from J, with 19 bases in between. This CDR3 spans 16 amino acids. Germline CDR1 SGDLS, CDR2 YYNGEE. The CDR3 DNA follows: TGTGCCAGCAAACCAGGGCCAAGCGGGTACTACAATGAGCAGTTCTTC. Translating it yields CASKPGPSGYYNEQFF.

The V call is TRBV30, the J call TRBJ1-6, with D perhaps TRBD1 (5 bases). CDR3 length: 12 amino acids. V was pared by 2 bases and J by 11 bases, with 10 bases between. In germline, CDR1 is GTSNPN, CDR2 SVGIG (reference sequence). The CDR3 region has the DNA TGTGCCTGGAGTCGCGGGGCTCCACCCCTCCACTTT. It yields the protein CAWSRGAPPLHF.